This TCR beta chain is from a study of beta chain features in type 1 diabetes. On the study more broadly: Cell yields, gender and age were comparable in patients and healthy donors.

Findings of the study overall: For Type 1 diabetes patients, all four CD4+ subsets carried TCRB CDR3s that were moderately but significantly shorter. At VDJ recombination sites, type 1 diabetes patients had fewer insertions and more deleted nucleotides.

Markers CD45RO/CCR7/CD25/CD127/CD95/CD27 served to sort CD4+ naive, central memory, regulatory and stem cell-like memory cells. Each population that was sorted was more than 95% pure. Expressed TCRB transcripts were sequenced because the isolated RNA had all been reverse transcribed beforehand. Data came from immunoSEQ multiplex PCR; TCRdb stores just in-frame clones and leaves some out. The repertoire includes around 53,000 clones, about three fifths of them detected once, and 0.25% to 0.35% sits in the top ten. Worth noting for this clone: What it binds is not known.

The sample comprised stem cell memory CD4+ T cells from blood. This TCR was recovered from a woman in her twenties or thirties with type 1 diabetes.

The chain's CDR3 is CASSPQGMGQGQGEQYF. In DNA, the CDR3 is TGTGCCAGCTCACCCCAGGGGATGGGACAGGGGCAAGGCGAGCAGTACTTC. The rearrangement links TRBV18 to TRBJ2-7, with 10 nucleotides matching TRBD1. V dropped 3 bases and J dropped 6; count of bases not matched to a gene: 14. CDR1 and CDR2 from the germline V gene are KGHSH and LQKENI. CDR3 length equals 17 residues.